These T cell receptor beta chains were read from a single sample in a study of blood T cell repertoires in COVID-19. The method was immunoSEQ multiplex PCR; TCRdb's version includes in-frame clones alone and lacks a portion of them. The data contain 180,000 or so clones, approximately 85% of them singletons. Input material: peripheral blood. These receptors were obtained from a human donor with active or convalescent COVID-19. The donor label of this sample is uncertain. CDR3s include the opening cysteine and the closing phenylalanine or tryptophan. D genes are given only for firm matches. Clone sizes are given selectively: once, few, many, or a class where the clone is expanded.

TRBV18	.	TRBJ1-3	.	CASSPSGRGYSGNTIYF	TGTGCCAGCTCACCATCTGGCAGGGGATACTCTGGAAACACCATATATTTT
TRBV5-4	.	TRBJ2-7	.	CASSLGAGGPYEQYF	TGTGCCAGCAGCTTGGGGGCCGGTGGGCCCTACGAGCAGTACTTC
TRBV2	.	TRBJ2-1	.	CASRDRGNWRSYNEQFF	TGTGCCAGCAGGGACCGCGGGAACTGGCGCTCCTACAATGAGCAGTTCTTC
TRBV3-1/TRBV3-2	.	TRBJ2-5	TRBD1	CASSRDLDRGPETQYF	TGTGCCAGCAGCCGTGACCTTGACAGGGGTCCAGAGACCCAGTACTTC
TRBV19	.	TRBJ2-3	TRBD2	CASRISGGLRADTQYF	TGTGCCAGTAGAATTAGCGGGGGGTTGAGGGCAGATACGCAGTATTTT
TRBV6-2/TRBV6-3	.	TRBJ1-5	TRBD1	CASSPTGAGPQHF	TGTGCCAGCAGTCCAACAGGGGCGGGGCCCCAGCATTTT
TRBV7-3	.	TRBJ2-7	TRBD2	CASSLNPGLALRNDEQYF	TGTGCCAGCAGCTTAAACCCGGGACTAGCGTTGAGGAACGACGAGCAGTACTTC
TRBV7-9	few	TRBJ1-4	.	CASSRFGGRGNEKLFF	TGTGCCAGCAGCCGCTTTGGGGGTCGGGGGAATGAAAAACTGTTTTTT
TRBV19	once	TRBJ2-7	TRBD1	CASSIQGASYEQYF	TGTGCCAGTAGTATACAGGGGGCGTCCTACGAGCAGTACTTC
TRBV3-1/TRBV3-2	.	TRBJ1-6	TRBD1	CASHSRDRASPLHF	TGTGCCAGCCATTCCAGGGACAGGGCGTCACCCCTCCACTTT
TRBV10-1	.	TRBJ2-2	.	CASSPTGSGTSQGELFF	TGCGCCAGCAGCCCGACCGGGAGCGGGACATCCCAGGGGGAGCTGTTTTTT
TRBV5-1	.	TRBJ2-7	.	CASSSGGLSGDYEQYF	TGCGCCAGCAGCTCAGGGGGGCTAAGTGGGGACTACGAGCAGTACTTC
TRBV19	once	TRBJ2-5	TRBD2	CASSSGIGKRERETQYF	TGTGCCAGTAGTTCGGGGATCGGGAAGCGGGAGAGAGAGACCCAGTACTTC
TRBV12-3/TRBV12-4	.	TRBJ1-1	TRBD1	CASSGGGTEAFF	TGTGCCAGTTCAGGGGGCGGCACTGAAGCTTTCTTT
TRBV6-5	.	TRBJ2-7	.	CASSYEGVGSYEQYF	TGTGCCAGCAGTTACGAAGGGGTGGGCTCCTACGAGCAGTACTTC
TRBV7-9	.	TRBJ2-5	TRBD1	CASSSGQAETQYF	TGTGCCAGCAGCTCGGGACAGGCAGAGACCCAGTACTTC
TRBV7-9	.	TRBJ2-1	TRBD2	CASSANGGEYNEQFF	TGTGCCAGCAGTGCCAACGGGGGGGAATACAATGAGCAGTTCTTC
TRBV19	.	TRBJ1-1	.	CAASPSGTLPAAFF	TGTGCCGCATCCCCCTCCGGGACTTTACCCGCGGCTTTCTTT
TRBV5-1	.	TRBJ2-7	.	CASSGNPGREQYF	TGCGCCAGCAGCGGTAATCCAGGGCGCGAGCAGTACTTC
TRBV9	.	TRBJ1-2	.	CASTLFQGSAGYTF	TGTGCCAGCACCCTGTTCCAGGGCAGCGCAGGCTACACCTTC
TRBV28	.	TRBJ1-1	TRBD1	CASYSLGGFGGNTEAFF	TGTGCCAGCTACTCGCTAGGGGGCTTTGGAGGGAACACTGAAGCTTTCTTT
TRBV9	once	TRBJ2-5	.	CASSARPGTQYF	TGTGCCAGCAGCGCGAGACCGGGGACCCAGTACTTC
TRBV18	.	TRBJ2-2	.	CASSPIPRTNSGELFF	TGTGCCAGCTCACCGATCCCCCGGACTAATTCCGGGGAGCTGTTTTTT
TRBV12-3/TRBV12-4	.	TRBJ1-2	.	CASSHTPPWGYTF	TGTGCCAGCAGCCATACACCTCCATGGGGCTACACCTTC
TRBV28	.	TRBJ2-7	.	CASKEANSYEQYF	TGTGCCAGCAAAGAAGCGAACTCCTACGAGCAGTACTTC
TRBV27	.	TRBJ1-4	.	CASSLWGGAWPLFF	TGTGCCAGCAGTTTATGGGGGGGGGCATGGCCTCTGTTTTTT
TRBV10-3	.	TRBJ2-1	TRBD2	CAISDPDAGGRNEQFF	TGTGCCATCAGCGATCCCGATGCGGGGGGGCGGAATGAGCAGTTCTTC
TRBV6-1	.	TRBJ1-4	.	CASSDGIGSLFF	TGTGCCAGCAGTGACGGGATAGGTAGCCTGTTTTTT
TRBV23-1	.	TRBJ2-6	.	CASSARLIAAAGANVLTF	TGCGCCAGCAGTGCAAGGCTAATTGCCGCGGCTGGGGCCAACGTCCTGACTTTC
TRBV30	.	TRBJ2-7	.	CAWTRGTVGEQYF	TGTGCCTGGACCCGGGGGACAGTTGGGGAGCAGTACTTC
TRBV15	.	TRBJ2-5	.	CATREPGLQETQYF	TGTGCCACCAGAGAGCCGGGGTTACAAGAGACCCAGTACTTC
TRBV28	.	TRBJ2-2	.	CASTPSRDTGELFF	TGTGCCAGCACCCCATCCAGGGACACCGGGGAGCTGTTTTTT
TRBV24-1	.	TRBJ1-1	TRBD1	CATSSDRVTEAFF	TGTGCCACCAGTTCGGACAGGGTCACTGAAGCTTTCTTT
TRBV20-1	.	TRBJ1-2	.	CSASPYYGYTF	TGCAGTGCTTCTCCGTACTATGGCTACACCTTC
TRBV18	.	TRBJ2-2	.	CASSLETGELFF	TGTGCCAGCTCACTGGAGACCGGGGAGCTGTTTTTT
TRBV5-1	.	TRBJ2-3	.	CASSWGVPSGTDTQYF	TGCGCCAGCAGCTGGGGCGTCCCGTCGGGCACAGATACGCAGTATTTT
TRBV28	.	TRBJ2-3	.	CASSDNPGADTQYF	TGTGCCAGCAGTGATAACCCAGGGGCAGATACGCAGTATTTT
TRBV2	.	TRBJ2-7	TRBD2	CASRLAGVSYEQYF	TGTGCCAGCCGACTAGCGGGAGTCTCCTACGAGCAGTACTTC
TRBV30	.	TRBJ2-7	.	CAWSVRGSAWYEQYF	TGTGCCTGGAGTGTAAGGGGCAGTGCTTGGTACGAGCAGTACTTC
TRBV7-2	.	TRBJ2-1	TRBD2	CASSLVGTSGYNEQFF	TGTGCCAGCAGCTTAGTGGGGACTAGCGGCTACAATGAGCAGTTCTTC
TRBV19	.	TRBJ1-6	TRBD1	CASSDRDSNNSPLHF	TGTGCCAGTAGTGACCGGGACAGCAATAATTCACCCCTCCACTTT
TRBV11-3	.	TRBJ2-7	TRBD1	CASSLGQGVSYEQYF	TGTGCCAGCAGCTTAGGACAGGGGGTCTCCTACGAGCAGTACTTC
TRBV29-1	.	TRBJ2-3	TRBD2	CSVELADPSTDTQYF	TGCAGCGTTGAACTAGCGGACCCTAGCACAGATACGCAGTATTTT
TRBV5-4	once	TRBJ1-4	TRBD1	CASSLGDRGEKLFF	TGTGCCAGCAGCTTGGGGGACAGGGGTGAAAAACTGTTTTTT
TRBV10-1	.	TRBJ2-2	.	CASSESRLYHSGTGELFF	TGCGCCAGCAGTGAGTCGCGTTTGTACCACTCGGGCACCGGGGAGCTGTTTTTT
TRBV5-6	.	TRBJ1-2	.	CASSLQRTVYGYTF	TGTGCCAGCAGCTTGCAACGGACAGTCTATGGCTACACCTTC
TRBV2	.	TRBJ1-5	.	CASWGQGSNQPQHF	TGTGCCAGTTGGGGGCAGGGCAGCAATCAGCCCCAGCATTTT
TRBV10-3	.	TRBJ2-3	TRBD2	CAIRVLAGVVNQGNTQYF	TGTGCCATCAGAGTTCTAGCGGGAGTAGTTAATCAGGGAAATACGCAGTATTTT
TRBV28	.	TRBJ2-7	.	CASSFGPVRGLSYEQYF	TGTGCCAGCAGTTTTGGCCCCGTACGGGGACTCTCCTACGAGCAGTACTTC
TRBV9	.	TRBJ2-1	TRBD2	CASSPGLADYNEQFF	TGTGCCAGCAGTCCGGGACTAGCGGATTACAATGAGCAGTTCTTC
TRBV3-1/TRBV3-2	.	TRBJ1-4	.	CASSQVRRENEKLFF	TGTGCCAGCAGCCAAGTCAGGAGGGAAAATGAAAAACTGTTTTTT
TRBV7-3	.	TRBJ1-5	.	CASSLMGGQPQHF	TGTGCCAGCAGCTTAATGGGAGGCCAGCCCCAGCATTTT